This note documents a single T cell receptor (beta chain) sequence. These data are taken from a study of blood T cell repertoires in COVID-19. The germline V and J ends were trimmed by 3 bases and 4 bases, with 13 bases remaining between them. CDR1 and CDR2 from the germline V gene are SGDLS and YYNGEE. There are 14 residues in the CDR3. Only in-frame clones appear in the TCRdb table, and some are missing; sequencing was by immunoSEQ multiplex PCR. The repertoire holds some 150,000 clones, with approximately 90% as singletons. The V and J genes are TRBV9 and TRBJ1-2; tentative D call: TRBD1 (5 bases). The sample taken for sequencing was peripheral blood. The receptor was derived from a woman in her sixties with active COVID-19. The CDR3 reads CASSDGSTAYGYTF. The CDR3 DNA follows: TGTGCCAGCAGCGATGGATCGACAGCCTATGGCTACACCTTC. The entire variable domain, with the rest obtained from reference TRBV9 and TRBJ1-2, is as follows: DSGVTQTPKHLITATGQRVTLRCSPRSGDLSVYWYQQSLDQGLQFLIQYYNGEERAKGNILERFSAQQFPDLHSELNLSSLELGDSALYFCASSDGSTAYGYTFGSGTRLTVV.